One T cell receptor beta chain is described in this entry. The data were obtained in a study of tumour-infiltrating T cells in Burkitt lymphoma. Study background: Survival, overall and progression-free, tracked with productive clonality.

TCRdb's copy holds only in-frame clones and misses some; the assay was immunoSEQ multiplex PCR. This table has about 2,500 clones, approximately 88% appearing once. The CDR3 consists of 16 residues. V was clipped by 5 bases and J by 5 bases, with 21 bases between them. Germline V gene lookup returns CDR1 SGHTA and CDR2 FQGNSA. The clonotype was recovered from a human donor with diffuse large B-cell lymphoma. This chain connects TRBV7-2 to TRBJ2-5; a weak D match, TRBD2 (6 bases). The sample taken for sequencing was tumor tissue. The CDR3 loop reads CASSGGTGRIKETQYF. The CDR3 DNA follows: TGTGCCAGCAGCGGGGGGACGGGGCGGATAAAGGAGACCCAGTACTTC. The full variable domain, in which reference TRBV7-2 and TRBJ2-5 provide the parts outside the CDR3, is GAGVSQSPSNKVTEKGKDVELRCDPISGHTALYWYRQSLGQGLEFLIYFQGNSAPDKSGLPSDRFSAERTGGSVSTLTIQRTQQEDSAVYLCASSGGTGRIKETQYFGPGTRLLVL.